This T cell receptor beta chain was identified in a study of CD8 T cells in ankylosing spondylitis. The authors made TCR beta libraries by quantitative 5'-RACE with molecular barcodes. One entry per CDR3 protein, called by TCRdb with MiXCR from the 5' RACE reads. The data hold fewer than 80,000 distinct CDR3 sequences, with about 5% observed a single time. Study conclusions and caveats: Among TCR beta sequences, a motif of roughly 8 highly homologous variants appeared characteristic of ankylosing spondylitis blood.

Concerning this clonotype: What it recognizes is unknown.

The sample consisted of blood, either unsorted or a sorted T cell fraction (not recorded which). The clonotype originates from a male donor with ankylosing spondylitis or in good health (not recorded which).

The CDR3 bases are TGTGCCAGCAGCTTAGCGGGGCAGGGGCGCGATCAGCCCCAGCATTTT. Translating gives CASSLAGQGRDQPQHF. The chain is built from TRBV7-9 and TRBJ1-5; a weak D match, TRBD1 (6 bases). V gave up 0 bases and J gave up 5 bases, with 14 bases separating them. Germline V gene sequence: CDR1 SEHNR, CDR2 FQNEAQ (reference sequence). There are 16 residues in the CDR3.